This TCR beta chain was found in a study of blood T cell repertoires in COVID-19. Whole-study context: The origin of the acute and convalescent COVID-19 samples was the United States, Italy and Spain. From T cells, B-cell-depleted T cells, or PBMCs came the material, which was cDNA or gDNA.

Per the study methods: Reference gene primer amplification gave estimated nucleated cell counts. TCRdb keeps only in-frame clones here, not all; method: immunoSEQ multiplex PCR. That table gives V, J and clone size, and the DNA gave D and trimming. The sample has fewer than 95,000 clones; about 85% are singletons. The CDR3 is made up of 16 amino acids. Germline CDR1 and CDR2: MNHEY and SMNVEV (reference sequence). V trimming: 6 bases; J trimming: 7 bases; junction bases outside the gene matches: 14. In its sample, this clone was seen a few times. This TCR was recovered from a male donor with acute or convalescent COVID-19. The J gene is TRBJ2-1, the V gene TRBV27, with 8 bases fitting TRBD2. What was sequenced was peripheral blood. This chain's CDR3 is CASRGVAGPPGNEQFF. The CDR3 DNA follows: TGTGCCAGCAGGGGAGTAGCGGGGCCCCCCGGGAATGAGCAGTTCTTC.